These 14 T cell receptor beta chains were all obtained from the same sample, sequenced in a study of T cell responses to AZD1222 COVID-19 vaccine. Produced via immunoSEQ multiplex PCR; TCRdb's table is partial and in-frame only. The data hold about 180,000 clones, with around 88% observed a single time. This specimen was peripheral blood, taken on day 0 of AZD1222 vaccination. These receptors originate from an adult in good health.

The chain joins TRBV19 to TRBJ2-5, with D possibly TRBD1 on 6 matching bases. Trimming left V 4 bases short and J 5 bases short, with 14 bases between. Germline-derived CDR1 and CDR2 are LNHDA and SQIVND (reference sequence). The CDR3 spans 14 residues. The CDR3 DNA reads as TGTGCCAGTAGTAACAGGGACCTCCCTGAGACCCAGTACTTC. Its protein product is CASSNRDLPETQYF.

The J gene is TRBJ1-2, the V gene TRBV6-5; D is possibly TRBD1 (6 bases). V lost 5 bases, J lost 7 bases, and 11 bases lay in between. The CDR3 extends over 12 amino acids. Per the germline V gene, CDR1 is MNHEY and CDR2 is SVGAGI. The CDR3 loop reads CASSHDRPGYTF. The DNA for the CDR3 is TGTGCCAGCAGTCACGACAGGCCTGGCTACACCTTC.

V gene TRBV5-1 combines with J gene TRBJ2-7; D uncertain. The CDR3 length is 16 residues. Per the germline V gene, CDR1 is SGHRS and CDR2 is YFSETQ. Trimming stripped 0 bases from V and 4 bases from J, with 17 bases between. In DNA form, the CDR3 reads TGCGCCAGCAGCTTGGAGCCCGCTTGGACCACATACGAGCAGTACTTC. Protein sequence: CASSLEPAWTTYEQYF.

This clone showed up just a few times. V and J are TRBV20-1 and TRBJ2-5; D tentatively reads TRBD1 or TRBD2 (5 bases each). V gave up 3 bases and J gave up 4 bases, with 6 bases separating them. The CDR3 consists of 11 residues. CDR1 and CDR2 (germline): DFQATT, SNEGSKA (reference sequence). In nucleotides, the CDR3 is TGCAGTGCTAGGGGGGTAGAGACCCAGTACTTC. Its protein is CSARGVETQYF.

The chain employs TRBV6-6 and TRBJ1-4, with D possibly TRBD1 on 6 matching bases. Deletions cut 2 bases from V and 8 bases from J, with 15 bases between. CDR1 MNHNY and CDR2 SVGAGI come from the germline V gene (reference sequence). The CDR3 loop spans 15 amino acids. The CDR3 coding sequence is TGTGCCAGCAGTTACGTCGCCAGGGGAGGAGAAAAACTGTTTTTT. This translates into CASSYVARGGEKLFF.

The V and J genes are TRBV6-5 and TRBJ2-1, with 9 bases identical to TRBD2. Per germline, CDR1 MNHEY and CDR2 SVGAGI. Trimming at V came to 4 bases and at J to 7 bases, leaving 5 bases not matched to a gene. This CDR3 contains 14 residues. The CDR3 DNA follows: TGTGCCAGCAGTTTTCGTAGCGGGGGTAATGAGCAGTTCTTC. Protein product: CASSFRSGGNEQFF.

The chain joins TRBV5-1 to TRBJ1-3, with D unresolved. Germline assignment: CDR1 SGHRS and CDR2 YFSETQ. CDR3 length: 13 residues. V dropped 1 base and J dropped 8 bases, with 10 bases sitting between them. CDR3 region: CASSLYTGDTIYF. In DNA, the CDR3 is TGCGCCAGCAGCTTGTATACCGGAGACACCATATATTTT.

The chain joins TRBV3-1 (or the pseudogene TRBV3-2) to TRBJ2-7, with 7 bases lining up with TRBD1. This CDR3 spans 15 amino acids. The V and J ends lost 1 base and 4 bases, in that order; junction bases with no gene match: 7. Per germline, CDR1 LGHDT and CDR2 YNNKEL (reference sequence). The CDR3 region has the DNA TGTGCCAGCAGCCAAGCTCGACAGGGTGGGTACGAGCAGTACTTC. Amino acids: CASSQARQGGYEQYF.

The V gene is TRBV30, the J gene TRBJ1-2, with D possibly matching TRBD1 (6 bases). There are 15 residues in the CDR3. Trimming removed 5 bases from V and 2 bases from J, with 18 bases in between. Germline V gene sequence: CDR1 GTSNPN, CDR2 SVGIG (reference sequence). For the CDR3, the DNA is TGTGCCTGGCAGCGGGACACCTTATTGAACTATGGCTACACCTTC. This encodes CAWQRDTLLNYGYTF.

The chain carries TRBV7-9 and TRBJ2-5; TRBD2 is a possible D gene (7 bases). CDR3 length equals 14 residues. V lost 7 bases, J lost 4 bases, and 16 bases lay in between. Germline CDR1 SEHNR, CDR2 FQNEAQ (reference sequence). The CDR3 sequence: CASTYGGAGETQYF. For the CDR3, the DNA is TGTGCCAGCACCTATGGGGGGGCAGGAGAGACCCAGTACTTC.

CDR3 protein: CASSFTGQGLREQYF. CDR3 coding DNA: TGTGCCAGCAGCTTCACGGGACAGGGACTTAGAGAGCAGTACTTC. The chain is built from TRBV7-9 and TRBJ2-7; TRBD1 aligns across 9 bases. V gave up 3 bases and J gave up 7 bases; unmatched junction bases: 10. Germline V gives CDR1 SEHNR, CDR2 FQNEAQ (reference sequence). The CDR3 contains 15 residues. Based on the CDR3 plus reference TRBV7-9 and TRBJ2-7, the full variable domain is DTGVSQNPRHKITKRGQNVTFRCDPISEHNRLYWYRQTLGQGPEFLTYFQNEAQLEKSRLLSDRFSAERPKGSFSTLEIQRTEQGDSAMYLCASSFTGQGLREQYFGPGTRLTVT.

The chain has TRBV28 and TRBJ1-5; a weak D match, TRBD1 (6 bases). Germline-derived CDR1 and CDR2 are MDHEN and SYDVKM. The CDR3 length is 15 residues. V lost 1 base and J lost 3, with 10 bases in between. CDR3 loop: CASSLSQGYNQPQHF. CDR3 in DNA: TGTGCCAGCAGTTTATCACAGGGATACAATCAGCCCCAGCATTTT.

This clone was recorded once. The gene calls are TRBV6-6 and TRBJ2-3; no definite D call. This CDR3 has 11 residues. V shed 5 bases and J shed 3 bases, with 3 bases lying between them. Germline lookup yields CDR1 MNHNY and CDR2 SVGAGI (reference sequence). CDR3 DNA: TGTGCCAGCAGTCAAACAGATACGCAGTATTTT. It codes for CASSQTDTQYF.

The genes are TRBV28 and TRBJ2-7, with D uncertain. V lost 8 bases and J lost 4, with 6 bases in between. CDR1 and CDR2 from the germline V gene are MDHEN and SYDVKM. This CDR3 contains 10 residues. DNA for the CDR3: TGTGCCAGCGGATATTACGAGCAGTACTTC. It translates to CASGYYEQYF.